Listed here are 10 T cell receptor beta chains from one sample, sequenced in a study of OX40 agonist ivuxolimab in advanced cancers. This table comes from immunoSEQ multiplex PCR, and its TCRdb copy is limited to in-frame clones, with some not included. The sample has roughly 48,000 clones; approximately 84% are singletons. The input for sequencing was CD4+ or CD8+ T cells sorted from blood, taken in a trial of the OX40 agonist ivuxolimab. The receptors were gathered from an adult with an advanced solid tumor such as melanoma, head and neck, liver or kidney cancer.

V usage is TRBV2 and J usage is TRBJ1-5; D is perhaps TRBD1 (6 bases). The CDR3 length is 13 residues. Germline CDR1 reads SNHLY; CDR2 reads FYNNEI. Trimming took 7 bases from V and 0 from J, leaving 7 bases between them. CDR3 DNA: TGTGCCAGCAACAGGGATAGCAATCAGCCCCAGCATTTT. This codes for CASNRDSNQPQHF.

J is TRBJ1-2 and V is TRBV4-1; D remains unclear. V was shortened by 3 bases and J by 3 bases, with 8 bases between the two germline ends. The CDR3 extends over 13 amino acids. Germline V gives CDR1 MGHRA, CDR2 YSYEKL. The CDR3 nucleotides are TGCGCCAGCAGCCATCGGGAATACTATGGCTACACCTTC. Translating it yields CASSHREYYGYTF.

The J gene is TRBJ1-4, the V gene TRBV28; 8 bases are shared with TRBD1. The germline gives CDR1 MDHEN, CDR2 SYDVKM. The CDR3 length is 16 residues. V shed 6 bases and J 4 bases; nucleotides not matched to a gene: 10. The CDR3 sequence is CASRIWGTGSNEKLFF. DNA of the CDR3: TGTGCCAGCAGGATTTGGGGGACAGGCAGTAATGAAAAACTGTTTTTT.

This chain joins TRBV7-3 and TRBJ2-2, with D possibly matching TRBD1 (5 bases). This CDR3 has 13 residues. The V and J ends lost 5 bases and 7 bases respectively, with 11 bases between them. CDR1 and CDR2 (germline): SGHTA, FQGTGA. DNA of the CDR3: TGTGCCAGCAGCAGCACAGGCCGCGGGGAGCTGTTTTTT. Its translation is CASSSTGRGELFF.

This sequence joins TRBV7-9 and TRBJ2-7; a possible D gene is TRBD2 (6 bases). This CDR3 region has 18 residues. With 4 bases removed from V and 3 bases from J, the gap between germline ends came to 25 bases. Germline V gene lookup returns CDR1 SEHNR and CDR2 FQNEAQ (reference sequence). CDR3 loop: CASSSTGGDGPRGYEQYF. CDR3 nucleotide sequence: TGTGCCAGCAGCTCCACAGGCGGGGACGGCCCAAGAGGCTACGAGCAGTACTTC.

This sequence joins TRBV9 and TRBJ1-1, with D unresolved. Germline CDR1 SGDLS, CDR2 YYNGEE. The V and J ends lost 4 bases and 4 bases respectively, with 17 bases between them. This CDR3 region has 15 residues. The CDR3 DNA reads as TGTGCCAGCAGCCCCAGAGGTTTTTCAACCACTGAAGCTTTCTTT. It encodes CASSPRGFSTTEAFF.

This clone was recorded once. Within the sample, other DNA sequences also encode this same CDR3. V is TRBV7-2 and J is TRBJ2-1; 7 bases match TRBD2. The CDR3 sequence is 15 residues long. V dropped 0 bases and J dropped 3; count of bases not matched to a gene: 2. The germline CDR1 and CDR2 sequences are SGHTA and FQGNSA. CDR3 sequence: CASSLARGSYNEQFF. The CDR3 coding sequence is TGTGCCAGCAGCTTAGCGCGGGGGAGCTACAATGAGCAGTTCTTC.

In this sample, this clone turned up a few times. The V call is TRBV12-5, the J call TRBJ2-1; no reliable D call. Germline CDR1 LGHNT, CDR2 FRNRAP. Trimming pared 7 bases from V and 4 bases from J, leaving 5 bases between. The CDR3 contains 11 residues. CDR3 loop: CASAGYNEQFF. DNA of the CDR3: TGTGCTAGTGCCGGGTACAATGAGCAGTTCTTC.

V usage is TRBV5-1 and J usage is TRBJ2-7; D not resolved. Germline V gene sequence: CDR1 SGHRS, CDR2 YFSETQ. This CDR3 comprises 13 residues. V lost 0 bases and J 3 bases, leaving 7 bases between the germline ends. The chain's CDR3 is CASSLALHYEQYF. The CDR3 DNA is TGCGCCAGCAGCTTGGCCCTTCACTACGAGCAGTACTTC.

The V call is TRBV11-2, the J call TRBJ2-7, with a tentative D call TRBD2 (5 bases). Trimming removed 0 bases at V and 7 bases at J, with 10 bases between. Germline V lookup: CDR1 SGHAT, CDR2 FQNNGV. The CDR3 is made up of 13 amino acids. CDR3 nucleotides: TGTGCCAGCAGCTTAGATTACCGAGGGGAGCAGTACTTC. This sequence encodes CASSLDYRGEQYF.